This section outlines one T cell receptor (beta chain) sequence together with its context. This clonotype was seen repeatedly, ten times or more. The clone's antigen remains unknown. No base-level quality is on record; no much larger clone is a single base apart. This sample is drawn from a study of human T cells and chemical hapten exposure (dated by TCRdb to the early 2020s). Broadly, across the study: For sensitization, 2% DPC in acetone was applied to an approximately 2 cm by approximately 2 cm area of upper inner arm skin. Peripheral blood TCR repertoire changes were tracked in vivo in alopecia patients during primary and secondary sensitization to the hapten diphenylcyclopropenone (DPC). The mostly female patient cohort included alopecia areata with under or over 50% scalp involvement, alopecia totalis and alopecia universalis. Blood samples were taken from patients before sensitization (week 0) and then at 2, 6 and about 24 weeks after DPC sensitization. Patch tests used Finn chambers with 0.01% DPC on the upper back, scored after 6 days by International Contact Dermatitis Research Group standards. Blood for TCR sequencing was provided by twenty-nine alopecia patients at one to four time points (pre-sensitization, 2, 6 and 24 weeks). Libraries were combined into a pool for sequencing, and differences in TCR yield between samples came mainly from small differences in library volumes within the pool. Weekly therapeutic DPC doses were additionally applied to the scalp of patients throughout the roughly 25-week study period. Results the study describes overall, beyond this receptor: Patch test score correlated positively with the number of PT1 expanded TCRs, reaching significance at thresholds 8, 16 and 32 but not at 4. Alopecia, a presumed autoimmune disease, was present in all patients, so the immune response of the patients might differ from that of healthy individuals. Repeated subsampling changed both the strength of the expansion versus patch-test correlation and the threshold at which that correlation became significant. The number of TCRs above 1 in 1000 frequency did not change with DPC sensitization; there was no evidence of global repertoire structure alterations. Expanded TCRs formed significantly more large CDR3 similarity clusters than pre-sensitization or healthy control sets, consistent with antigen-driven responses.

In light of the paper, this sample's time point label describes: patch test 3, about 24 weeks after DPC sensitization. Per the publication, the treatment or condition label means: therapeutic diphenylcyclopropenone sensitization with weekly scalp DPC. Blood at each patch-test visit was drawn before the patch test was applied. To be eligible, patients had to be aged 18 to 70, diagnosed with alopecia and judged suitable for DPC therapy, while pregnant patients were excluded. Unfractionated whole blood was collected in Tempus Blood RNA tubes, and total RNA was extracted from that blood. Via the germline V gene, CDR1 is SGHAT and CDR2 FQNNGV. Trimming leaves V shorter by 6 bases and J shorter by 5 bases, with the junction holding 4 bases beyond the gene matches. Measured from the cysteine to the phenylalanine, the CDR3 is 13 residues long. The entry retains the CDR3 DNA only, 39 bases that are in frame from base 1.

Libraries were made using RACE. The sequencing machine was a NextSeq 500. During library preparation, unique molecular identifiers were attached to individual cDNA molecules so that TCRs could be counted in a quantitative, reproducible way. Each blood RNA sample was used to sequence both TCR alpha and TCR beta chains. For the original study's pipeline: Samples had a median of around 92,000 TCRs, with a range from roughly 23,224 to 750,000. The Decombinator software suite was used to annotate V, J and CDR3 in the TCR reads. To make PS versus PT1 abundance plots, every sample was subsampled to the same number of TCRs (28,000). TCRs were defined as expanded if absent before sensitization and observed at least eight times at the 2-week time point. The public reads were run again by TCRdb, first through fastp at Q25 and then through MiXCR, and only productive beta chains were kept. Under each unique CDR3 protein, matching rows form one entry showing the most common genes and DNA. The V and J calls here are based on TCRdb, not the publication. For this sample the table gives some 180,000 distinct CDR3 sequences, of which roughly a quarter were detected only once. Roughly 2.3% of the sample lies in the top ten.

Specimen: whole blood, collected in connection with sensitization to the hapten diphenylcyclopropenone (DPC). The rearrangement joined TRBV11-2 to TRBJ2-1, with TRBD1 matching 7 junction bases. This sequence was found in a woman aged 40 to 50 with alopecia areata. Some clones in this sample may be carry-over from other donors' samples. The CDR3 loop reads CASSRDRDNEQFF. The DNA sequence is TGTGCCAGCAGTAGAGACAGGGACAATGAGCAGTTCTTC.